Below, one T cell receptor beta chain is given with its context. Its antigen is as yet unknown. V lost 0 bases and J 5 bases, leaving 9 bases between the germline ends. The CDR3 contains 15 residues. The germline CDR1 and CDR2 sequences are SGDLS and YYNGEE. The investigators reverse transcribed all of the isolated RNA, so they sequenced expressed TCRB transcripts. Method: immunoSEQ multiplex PCR; TCRdb's copy keeps in-frame clones and lacks some. The sample lists hundreds of thousands of clones; about a tenth were seen once. The data were obtained in a study of beta chain features in type 1 diabetes. Findings and limits, study-wide: Patients with type 1 diabetes carried fewer insertions and had more deletions at their VDJ junctions. Patients with Type 1 diabetes showed moderately but significantly shorter TCRB CDR3s in all four CD4+ subsets.

The TCR sequence derives from a man younger than 45 with type 1 diabetes. The specimen was central memory CD4+ T cells from blood. This sequence joins TRBV9 and TRBJ1-6; tentatively, D is TRBD1 (6 bases). The CDR3 region is CASSVGTVHNSPLHF. DNA for the CDR3: TGTGCCAGCAGCGTAGGGACAGTTCATAATTCACCCCTCCACTTT.